A single sample gave rise to the 9 T cell receptor beta chains below, sequenced in a study of radiotherapy plus CTLA-4 blockade in lung cancer. Only in-frame clones appear in the TCRdb table, and some are missing; sequencing was by immunoSEQ multiplex PCR. This sample has around 63,000 clones; about 72% occur once, and the top ten carry about 15%. The specimen was peripheral blood, collected from a patient treated with radiotherapy plus ipilimumab. The receptor set was obtained from a human donor with non-small cell lung cancer whose response to radiotherapy plus ipilimumab could not be evaluated. Some clones in this sample may be carry-over from other donors' samples.

This chain uses TRBV9 with TRBJ2-3; D gene uncertain. From germline, CDR1 is SGDLS and CDR2 YYNGEE. The CDR3 covers 13 residues. V shed 3 bases and J shed 0 bases, with 5 bases lying between them. DNA of the CDR3: TGTGCCAGCAGCGCTTCTAGCACAGATACGCAGTATTTT. This codes for CASSASSTDTQYF. The full variable domain, rest sourced from reference TRBV9 and TRBJ2-3, is DSGVTQTPKHLITATGQRVTLRCSPRSGDLSVYWYQQSLDQGLQFLIQYYNGEERAKGNILERFSAQQFPDLHSELNLSSLELGDSALYFCASSASSTDTQYFGPGTRLTVL.

The chain couples TRBV2 to TRBJ1-1, with D maybe TRBD1 (6 bases). The CDR3 consists of 12 residues. Trimming pared 3 bases from V and 11 bases from J, leaving 13 bases between. The germline gives CDR1 SNHLY, CDR2 FYNNEI. The CDR3 reads CASSELTGWAFF. CDR3 nucleotide sequence: TGTGCCAGCAGTGAGCTAACAGGGTGGGCTTTCTTT.

The V call is TRBV9, the J call TRBJ2-3; D possibly corresponds to TRBD2 (5 bases). The CDR3 length is 13 residues. Trimming cost V 3 bases and J 8 bases, with 13 bases left between them. Germline values: CDR1 SGDLS, CDR2 YYNGEE. The CDR3 sequence: CASSDATRGTQYF. Here the CDR3 DNA reads TGTGCCAGCAGCGACGCCACCCGGGGTACGCAGTATTTT. The full variable domain, in which reference TRBV9 and TRBJ2-3 provide the parts outside the CDR3, is DSGVTQTPKHLITATGQRVTLRCSPRSGDLSVYWYQQSLDQGLQFLIQYYNGEERAKGNILERFSAQQFPDLHSELNLSSLELGDSALYFCASSDATRGTQYFGPGTRLTVL.

In DNA form, the CDR3 reads TGTGCCAGTACCCGCGACAGGGCCCCTGGCTACACCTTC. Protein product: CASTRDRAPGYTF. The chain couples TRBV19 to TRBJ1-2; 7 positions match TRBD1. Germline values: CDR1 LNHDA, CDR2 SQIVND (reference sequence). Trimming took 7 bases from V and 7 from J; bases not matched to a gene: 9. The CDR3 is made up of 13 amino acids.

In this sample, this clone turned up a few times. This sequence joins TRBV2 and TRBJ1-1; TRBD1 aligns across 9 bases. The germline V gene encodes CDR1 SNHLY and CDR2 FYNNEI. V shed 5 bases and J 3 bases; nucleotides not matched to a gene: 4. The CDR3 length is 14 residues. The CDR3 loop reads CASSLRTGDTEAFF. The CDR3, as DNA: TGTGCCAGCAGTCTACGGACAGGGGACACTGAAGCTTTCTTT.

J is TRBJ2-7 and V is TRBV6-5; 9 bases agree with TRBD1. This CDR3 comprises 16 residues. V was clipped by 1 base and J by 1 base; unmatched bases: 5. Per the germline V gene, CDR1 is MNHEY and CDR2 is SVGAGI. CDR3 protein: CASSYWTGVGSYEQYF. The CDR3 bases are TGTGCCAGCAGTTACTGGACAGGGGTAGGATCCTACGAGCAGTACTTC.

The chain uses TRBV28 and TRBJ1-5, with TRBD1 identical over 8 bases. The CDR3 totals 14 residues. Per germline, CDR1 MDHEN and CDR2 SYDVKM. The V and J ends lost 5 bases and 4 bases, in that order; junction bases with no gene match: 4. Written as DNA, the CDR3 is TGTGCCAGCAGTCCGTGGGACAGGAATCAGCCCCAGCATTTT. Encoded protein: CASSPWDRNQPQHF.

The chain is built from TRBV19 and TRBJ2-3; the match to TRBD1 covers 9 bases. CDR1 and CDR2 (germline): LNHDA, SQIVND (reference sequence). The length of the CDR3 is 14 residues. The junction had 7 bases not matched to a gene; V was cut back by 6 bases and J by 6 bases. The CDR3 loop is CASRPGQGLDTQYF. The CDR3 DNA follows: TGTGCCAGTAGACCGGGACAGGGTTTGGATACGCAGTATTTT.

On this clone itself: The junction differs from germline at one of its ends, possibly a read error. This chain connects TRBV7-7 to TRBJ2-5; D might be TRBD1 (6 bases). The CDR3 spans 15 residues. Germline-derived CDR1 and CDR2 are SSHAT and FNYEAQ (reference sequence). In nucleotides, the CDR3 is TGTGCTAGCAGCCGAGATCCAGGGGACGAAGAGACCCAGTACTTC. Its translation is CASSRDPGDEETQYF.